This TCR beta chain was recovered during a study of T cell responses to AZD1222 COVID-19 vaccine. Some clones are missing from TCRdb's copy, which holds only in-frame ones; the method was immunoSEQ multiplex PCR. The sample includes about 140,000 clones, about 92% of them seen just once. The CDR3 runs to 13 residues. V was shortened by 4 bases and J by 5 bases, with 9 bases between the two germline ends. Looked up from germline, CDR1 is SGHTA and CDR2 is FQGNSA. In regard to this clone: Its cognate antigen is unknown.

General study findings and limits: Donors in the cohort were predominantly white British and more often female, and clonal diversity was possibly underestimated. Compared with day 0, the breadth and depth of the Spike-specific TCR repertoire rose significantly after two doses of AZD1222. At baseline, just a handful of AZD1222 recipients tested seropositive.

The rearrangement uses TRBV7-2 and TRBJ1-5, with D possibly being TRBD1 (5 bases). The receptor's source is an adult who received the AZD1222 COVID-19 vaccine. The input for sequencing was peripheral blood, taken 28 days after the second AZD1222 dose. CDR3 coding DNA: TGTGCCAGCAGCTACCAACAGGATCAGCCCCAGCATTTT. Its protein product is CASSYQQDQPQHF.